Reported below is one TCR beta chain. Antigen unknown. The data derive from a study of OX40 agonist ivuxolimab in advanced cancers. Study-level background: The dose-escalation cohort had hepatocellular carcinoma, melanoma, renal cell or head and neck cancer. Notes on the study in general: Antigen specificity was not determined for the expanded peripheral T cells.

The protocol was immunoSEQ multiplex PCR, while the TCRdb copy is restricted to in-frame clones and leaves out a portion. The sample lists approximately 56,000 clones, more than 75% occurring once. Between the trimmed V and J ends, which lost 2 bases and 3 bases, there was a span of 16 bases. Per germline, CDR1 MNHEY and CDR2 SMNVEV (reference sequence). The CDR3 is 17 residues long. The chain recombines TRBV27 with TRBJ2-2; possibly TRBD1 for D (5 bases). The starting material was CD4+ or CD8+ T cells sorted from blood, obtained in a trial of the OX40 agonist ivuxolimab. This receptor was taken from an adult with an advanced solid tumor such as melanoma, head and neck, liver or kidney cancer. CDR3 residues: CASSLNRKGRYTGELFF. DNA of the CDR3: TGTGCCAGCAGTTTAAATCGAAAGGGGCGTTACACCGGGGAGCTGTTTTTT.